One and the same sample provided the 13 T cell receptor beta chains below, sequenced in a study of control samples from healthy donors and cancer patients. The data were produced by immunoSEQ multiplex PCR, yet TCRdb's version contains in-frame clones alone and is incomplete. Counted here are 74,000 or so clones, roughly 90% occurring once; the ten biggest clones make up more than 7%. Sample: blood. These receptors were obtained from a man aged 50 to 59 in good health.

V and J are TRBV20-1 and TRBJ1-2; D is undetermined. This CDR3 contains 12 residues. Trimming left V 3 bases short and J 8 bases short, with 13 bases between. Germline CDR1 and CDR2: DFQATT and SNEGSKA (reference sequence). CDR3 protein: CSASAPSGGYTF. CDR3 sequence (DNA): TGCAGTGCTAGTGCCCCCTCGGGGGGCTACACCTTC.

This clone came up once. The chain has TRBV2 and TRBJ1-1, with D unresolved. CDR3 length: 12 amino acids. Trimming removed 2 bases from V and 5 bases from J, with 6 bases in between. In germline, CDR1 is SNHLY, CDR2 FYNNEI. This chain's CDR3 is CASSEQETEAFF. The DNA for the CDR3 is TGTGCCAGCAGTGAACAGGAGACTGAAGCTTTCTTT.

The V and J genes are TRBV13 and TRBJ1-1, with D possibly matching TRBD1 (6 bases). V was cut by 5 bases and J by 3 bases, with 10 bases left in between. The CDR3 has 13 amino acids. Looked up from germline, CDR1 is PRHDT and CDR2 is FYEKMQ (reference sequence). CDR3: CASSATGYTEAFF. CDR3 sequence (DNA): TGTGCCAGCAGCGCCACAGGGTACACTGAAGCTTTCTTT.

The V and J genes are TRBV6-1 and TRBJ1-1; D remains unclear. There are 14 residues in the CDR3. The V gene lost 5 bases and the J gene lost 0 bases, with 10 bases spanning the gap. The germline gives CDR1 MNHNS, CDR2 SASEGT. CDR3 sequence (DNA): TGTGCCAGCAGTCCTATGGGGTTGAACACTGAAGCTTTCTTT. Its translation: CASSPMGLNTEAFF.

The V and J genes are TRBV6-5 and TRBJ1-2; 7 bases agree with TRBD1. After removal of 6 bases from V and 1 base from J, the junction contained 5 bases not matched to a gene. The CDR3 runs 14 residues. Germline loops: CDR1 MNHEY, CDR2 SVGAGI. The CDR3 loop reads CASRTPGGNYGYTF. The CDR3 coding sequence is TGTGCCAGCAGAACGCCAGGGGGTAACTATGGCTACACCTTC.

The V gene is TRBV9, the J gene TRBJ2-1; no clear D. The V end was cut by 4 bases, the J end by 2 bases, with 7 bases between. CDR1 is SGDLS and CDR2 is YYNGEE in the germline V gene. CDR3 length: 13 residues. CDR3: CASSPMPYNEQFF. The CDR3 DNA sequence: TGTGCCAGCAGCCCTATGCCCTACAATGAGCAGTTCTTC. Filled out from reference TRBV9 and TRBJ2-1, the complete variable domain reads DSGVTQTPKHLITATGQRVTLRCSPRSGDLSVYWYQQSLDQGLQFLIQYYNGEERAKGNILERFSAQQFPDLHSELNLSSLELGDSALYFCASSPMPYNEQFFGPGTRLTVL.

This chain links TRBV6-1 with TRBJ1-4; 9 bases match TRBD1. Germline V gene sequence: CDR1 MNHNS, CDR2 SASEGT. The CDR3 consists of 16 residues. V dropped 0 bases and J dropped 7; count of bases not matched to a gene: 6. This CDR3 reads CASSEAVTGGSEKLFF. In DNA, the CDR3 is TGTGCCAGCAGTGAAGCAGTGACAGGGGGTTCTGAAAAACTGTTTTTT.

This sequence joins TRBV12-3 or TRBV12-4 and TRBJ1-5, with TRBD1 as a possible D gene (5 bases). Trimming shortened V by 5 bases and J by 3 bases, and 8 bases separated the two germline ends. The CDR3 is 13 residues long. The CDR3 loop is CASSPQVNQPQHF. The CDR3 DNA reads as TGTGCCAGCAGTCCACAGGTCAATCAGCCCCAGCATTTT.

The table lists this clone with a count of one. The chain uses TRBV6-5 and TRBJ2-4; D remains ambiguous. Trimming removed 0 bases from V and 0 bases from J, with 6 bases in between. There are 15 residues in the CDR3. The V gene's germline CDR1 is MNHEY and CDR2 SVGAGI. CDR3 in DNA: TGTGCCAGCAGTTACTCCCGCCCAGCCAAAAACATTCAGTACTTC. Its translation: CASSYSRPAKNIQYF.

The chain links TRBV18 to TRBJ2-2; D unresolved. The CDR3 sequence is 13 residues long. The V and J ends lost 5 bases and 4 bases respectively, with 8 bases between them. Germline-derived CDR1 and CDR2 are KGHSH and LQKENI. The CDR3, as DNA: TGTGCCAGCTCATCCTCAAGCACCGGGGAGCTGTTTTTT. It specifies CASSSSSTGELFF.

The chain recombines TRBV18 with TRBJ2-1; weak D call: TRBD1 (6 bases). Trimming took 6 bases from V and 3 from J, leaving 15 bases between them. CDR1 KGHSH and CDR2 LQKENI come from the germline V gene. The CDR3 loop spans 15 amino acids. CDR3 DNA sequence: TGTGCCAGCTCCCCCAGGACAGTTTTCTACAATGAGCAGTTCTTC. Protein: CASSPRTVFYNEQFF.

This clone was seen only once. The V and J genes are TRBV11-2 and TRBJ1-6; 9 bases fit TRBD1. Germline-derived CDR1 and CDR2 are SGHAT and FQNNGV. V lost 5 bases, J lost 8 bases, and 4 bases stayed unmatched. This CDR3 is 14 amino acids long. The CDR3 loop is CASSVTGGDSPLHF. CDR3 nucleotide sequence: TGTGCCAGCAGCGTCACAGGGGGCGATTCACCCCTCCACTTT.

This sequence joins TRBV5-4 and TRBJ1-4; TRBD1 aligns across 7 bases. The germline CDR1 and CDR2 sequences are SGHNT and YYREEE (reference sequence). The length of the CDR3 is 15 residues. V gave up 2 bases and J gave up 8 bases; unmatched junction bases: 9. The CDR3 sequence: CASSFQGGAREKLFF. The CDR3 nucleotides are TGTGCCAGCAGCTTTCAGGGGGGGGCGAGGGAAAAACTGTTTTTT.